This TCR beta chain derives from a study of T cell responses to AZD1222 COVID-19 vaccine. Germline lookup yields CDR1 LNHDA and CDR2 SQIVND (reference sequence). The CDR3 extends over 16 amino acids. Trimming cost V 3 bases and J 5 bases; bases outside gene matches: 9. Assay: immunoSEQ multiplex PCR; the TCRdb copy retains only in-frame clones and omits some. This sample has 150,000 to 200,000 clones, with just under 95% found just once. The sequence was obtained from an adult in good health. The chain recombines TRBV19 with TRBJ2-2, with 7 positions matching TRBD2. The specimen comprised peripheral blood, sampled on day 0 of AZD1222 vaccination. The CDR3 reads CASSIGGSARTGELFF. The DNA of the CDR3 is TGTGCCAGTAGTATCGGCGGGAGTGCGAGAACCGGGGAGCTGTTTTTT.